This T cell receptor (beta chain) is from a study of T cell repertoires in cytomegalovirus infection. Study-level information: A matching HLA type, together with CMV infection, was signaled by public TCR beta signatures. Whole-study findings and limits: Carriage of CMV together with the relevant HLA was identifiable through cumulative public TCR beta family frequency. HLA-C-restricted CMV-specific TCR beta clonotypes were dominant in the ex vivo response.

One entry per CDR3 protein results from TCRdb running MiXCR on the reads. The table records roughly 250,000 distinct CDR3 sequences, 22% of them present only once. The V end lost 5 bases, the J end lost 10 bases, and 14 bases lay between the germline ends. The CDR3 contains 12 residues. The germline V gene encodes CDR1 SGHTA and CDR2 FQGNSA. This clonotype was detected ten times or more. Its antigen is not identified. The source is a human donor in good health (CMV status not recorded). Some clones in this sample may be carry-over from other donors' samples. Sequencing input: CD8+ T cells from PBMCs. The chain is built from TRBV7-2 and TRBJ1-2; D gene ambiguous. The CDR3 DNA reads TGTGCCAGCAGCCCACGGACGGGTACCTACACCTTC. It specifies CASSPRTGTYTF.